Reported below is one TCR beta chain. What it recognizes is unknown. This sample is drawn from a study of cytomegalovirus exposure and HLA in healthy donors. For the study at large: Early released data comprised about 85 million unique TCRs from HLA-typed donors. Study outcomes and limitations: Researchers catalogued approximately 160 TCR beta chains as cytomegalovirus-associated. Excluded: some indistinguishable V segments such as TRBV6-2 and TRBV6-3.

Primers included in the PCR were 60 Vbeta and 13 Jbeta primers. The table came from immunoSEQ multiplex PCR; TCRdb's copy has only in-frame clones and leaves some out. The sample yields 130,000 to 150,000 clones, 74% seen once. The CDR3 has 16 amino acids. The germline V gene has CDR1 SGHVS and CDR2 FNYEAQ. V lost 1 base to trimming and J lost 2 bases, with 14 bases between them. Source material: PBMCs. The receptor was isolated from a man younger than 35 in good health and CMV-seropositive. The rearrangement joins TRBV7-6 to TRBJ1-2; TRBD1 might be the D (6 bases). CDR3 coding DNA: TGTGCCAGCAGCTTAGTAGGGGAGGGGGAAAACTATGGCTACACCTTC. Residues: CASSLVGEGENYGYTF.